The 26 T cell receptor beta chains given below trace back to one sample, sequenced in a study of T cells in Graves' hyperthyroidism and ophthalmopathy (dated by TCRdb to the late 2010s). Library preparation was by multiplex PCR. The sequencer listed for this sample is Illumina HiSeq 2000. The TCR beta CDR3 regions were amplified from the RNA transcripts. A first-round RT-PCR of the TCR CDR3 used the HTBI primer set with the Qiagen OneStep RT-PCR kit. TCRdb reanalyzed the raw reads on its own, using fastp at Q25 for trimming and MiXCR for clone calling, and kept in-frame beta chains. Each entry is one CDR3 protein sequence, shown with its most common DNA and genes. The sample table lists around 530,000 distinct CDR3 sequences, about 15% of them with a count of one. The biggest ten clones account for 15% to 20% of the sample. The material sequenced was blood. Every receptor here comes from a woman aged 18-35 years with Graves' ophthalmopathy.

This clonotype was observed many times. This rearrangement joins TRBV7-6 to TRBJ2-1, with D maybe TRBD2 (6 bases). The CDR3 consists of 15 residues. V lost 5 bases, J lost 3 bases, and 14 bases lay in between. In germline, CDR1 is SGHVS, CDR2 FNYEAQ. The CDR3 region has the DNA TGTGCCAGCAGCCACTCCTACGGGAGCTACAATGAGCAGTTCTTC. This codes for CASSHSYGSYNEQFF.

This clonotype came up many times. V usage is TRBV24-1 and J usage is TRBJ1-2, with 10 positions matching TRBD1. CDR3 length: 15 residues. J gave up 8 bases and V 4 bases, and 9 bases lay outside the gene matches. The germline V gene encodes CDR1 KGHDR and CDR2 SFDVKD. In DNA, the CDR3 is TGTGCCACCAGTGACGCCGGACAGGGGGTAAGAGGCTACACCTTC. Translated: CATSDAGQGVRGYTF.

Many counts were recorded for this clonotype. V usage is TRBV12-3 or TRBV12-4 and J usage is TRBJ2-7; tentatively, D is TRBD1 (6 bases). There are 12 residues in the CDR3. With 4 bases removed from V and 6 bases from J, the gap between germline ends came to 10 bases. CDR3 sequence (DNA): TGTGCCAGCAGTTCAGGGGCCCCCGAGCAGTACTTC. Amino acids: CASSSGAPEQYF.

Many counts were recorded for this clonotype. The rearrangement links TRBV27 to TRBJ2-2; TRBD1 aligns across 7 bases. The CDR3 is 14 residues long. Germline values: CDR1 MNHEY, CDR2 SMNVEV (reference sequence). J was trimmed by 1 base and V by 7 bases; bases with no gene match: 3. The CDR3 is CASTWTGNTGELFF. The CDR3 DNA follows: TGTGCCAGCACCTGGACAGGGAACACCGGGGAGCTGTTTTTT.

This clonotype was seen many times. The rearrangement uses TRBV20-1 and TRBJ2-5, with D possibly being TRBD2 (7 bases). Trimming cost V 3 bases and J 5 bases, with 19 bases left between them. This CDR3 comprises 15 residues. Germline lookup yields CDR1 DFQATT and CDR2 SNEGSKA (reference sequence). CDR3 loop: CSASSWGGADETQYF. DNA for the CDR3: TGCAGTGCTAGCTCATGGGGGGGGGCCGATGAGACCCAGTACTTC.

The V and J genes are TRBV28 and TRBJ1-1, with 9 positions matching TRBD1. V lost 5 bases, J lost 6 bases, and 7 bases stayed unmatched. This CDR3 has 14 residues. The germline CDR1 and CDR2 sequences are MDHEN and SYDVKM. The CDR3 bases are TGTGCCAGCAGTCTAACAGGGGGCAACGCTGAAGCTTTCTTT. Its translation is CASSLTGGNAEAFF. Full variable domain (rest looked up from reference TRBV28 and TRBJ1-1): DVKVTQSSRYLVKRTGEKVFLECVQDMDHENMFWYRQDPGLGLRLIYFSYDVKMKEKGDIPEGYSVSREKKERFSLILESASTNQTSMYLCASSLTGGNAEAFFGQGTRLTVV.

This clonotype showed up just a few times. This chain connects TRBV10-3 to TRBJ2-7, with 11 bases fitting TRBD1. The CDR3 is made up of 14 amino acids. CDR1 and CDR2 (germline): ENHRY, SYGVKD. J lost 6 bases, V lost 7 bases, and 8 bases had no gene match. CDR3 bases: TGTGCCATCAAGGGGACAGGGGGTGGCTCCGAGCAGTACTTC. It specifies CAIKGTGGGSEQYF.

This clonotype was counted between two and nine times. The rearrangement links TRBV20-1 to TRBJ2-3, with D possibly matching TRBD1 (6 bases). In germline, CDR1 is DFQATT, CDR2 SNEGSKA (reference sequence). The CDR3 totals 15 residues. V lost 3 bases to trimming and J lost 0 bases, with 13 bases between them. Here the CDR3 reads CSASVGGGSTDTQYF. The DNA of the CDR3 is TGCAGTGCTAGCGTTGGGGGCGGGAGCACAGATACGCAGTATTTT.

The rearrangement links TRBV4-1 to TRBJ1-1; a weak D match, TRBD1 (5 bases). CDR3 length: 14 residues. CDR1 is MGHRA, CDR2 YSYEKL, per germline. Between the trimmed V and J ends, which lost 3 bases and 12 bases, there was a span of 20 bases. The CDR3 bases are TGCGCCAGCAGCCATCGGACCGGGGCCGCCCTTACTTTCTTT. It translates to CASSHRTGAALTFF.

The gene calls are TRBV29-1 and TRBJ2-3; tentative D call: TRBD2 (6 bases). CDR3 length: 13 amino acids. V was cut by 5 bases and J by 5 bases, with 14 bases left in between. Looked up from germline, CDR1 is SQVTM and CDR2 is ANQGSEA. This chain's CDR3 is CSVKVDYRDTQYF. The DNA for the CDR3 is TGCAGCGTTAAGGTGGACTACCGAGATACGCAGTATTTT.

This clonotype has at least ten counts. CDR3 sequence: CASSSLAGVAYNEQFF. Written as DNA, the CDR3 is TGCGCCAGCAGCTCCCTAGCGGGGGTGGCCTACAATGAGCAGTTCTTC. The chain employs TRBV5-1 and TRBJ2-1, with 10 bases that match TRBD2. Germline V gene data show CDR1 as SGHRS and CDR2 as YFSETQ. The CDR3 spans 16 residues. Trimming removed 3 bases from V and 2 bases from J; junction bases left unmatched: 5.

This clonotype was counted between two and nine times. The V and J genes are TRBV28 and TRBJ1-2; no clear D. Germline V gives CDR1 MDHEN, CDR2 SYDVKM. The CDR3 runs 14 residues. Trimming took off 4 bases at V and 3 bases at J, with 12 bases between the two ends. CDR3 loop: CASSSYETHYGYTF. CDR3 coding DNA: TGTGCCAGCAGTTCATACGAGACCCACTATGGCTACACCTTC.

This clonotype was detected a few times. Compared with germline, one end of the junction differs, possibly owing to a read error. The V gene is TRBV19, the J gene TRBJ2-7; TRBD2 aligns across 10 bases. The CDR3 loop spans 21 amino acids. Germline V gene data show CDR1 as LNHDA and CDR2 as SQIVND (reference sequence). CDR3 protein: CASSARRQGRERGGLSYEQYF. The CDR3 nucleotides read TGTGCTAGTAGTGCACGAAGACAGGGTCGGGAGCGGGGGGGCCTTTCTTACGAGCAGTACTTC.

This clonotype was seen ten or more times. This sequence joins TRBV2 and TRBJ2-3; D might be TRBD2 (6 bases). CDR3 length equals 15 residues. Looked up from germline, CDR1 is SNHLY and CDR2 is FYNNEI. Trimming cost V 1 base and J 2 bases, with 10 bases left between them. The chain's CDR3 is CASSEDGGATDTQYF. The DNA for the CDR3 is TGTGCCAGCAGTGAAGACGGGGGAGCCACAGATACGCAGTATTTT.

There are a few counts of this clonotype. This sequence joins TRBV4-1 and TRBJ1-4; 8 bases match TRBD1. The junction had 3 bases not matched to a gene; V was cut back by 2 bases and J by 4 bases. The CDR3 runs to 15 residues. Germline V gene lookup returns CDR1 MGHRA and CDR2 YSYEKL. The CDR3 is CASSQPDRDNEKLFF. Here the CDR3 DNA reads TGCGCCAGCAGCCAACCGGACAGGGATAATGAAAAACTGTTTTTT.

This clonotype was seen at least ten times. The chain employs TRBV7-2 and TRBJ2-7; D unclear. This CDR3 contains 13 residues. CDR1 SGHTA and CDR2 FQGNSA come from the germline V gene. Trimming removed 3 bases at V and 4 bases at J, with 10 bases between. The CDR3 is CASSFVTAYEQYF. CDR3 nucleotide sequence: TGTGCCAGCAGCTTTGTCACCGCTTACGAGCAGTACTTC. The full variable domain, completed using reference TRBV7-2 and TRBJ2-7, is GAGVSQSPSNKVTEKGKDVELRCDPISGHTALYWYRQSLGQGLEFLIYFQGNSAPDKSGLPSDRFSAERTGGSVSTLTIQRTQQEDSAVYLCASSFVTAYEQYFGPGTRLTVT.

The chain joins TRBV12-3 or TRBV12-4 to TRBJ1-3; the D is unclear. This CDR3 spans 14 amino acids. The germline V and J ends were trimmed by 6 bases and 0 bases, with 9 bases remaining between them. The CDR3 sequence is CASRAAYSGNTIYF. The CDR3 DNA reads TGTGCCAGCAGAGCGGCCTACTCTGGAAACACCATATATTTT.

This chain uses TRBV7-9 with TRBJ2-2; D may be TRBD2 (6 bases). Trimming stripped 7 bases from V and 3 bases from J, with 18 bases between. The CDR3 extends over 16 amino acids. Germline V gives CDR1 SEHNR, CDR2 FQNEAQ (reference sequence). The CDR3 DNA follows: TGTGCCAGCACCTACTACGGCTGGGGGGACACCGGGGAGCTGTTTTTT. This sequence encodes CASTYYGWGDTGELFF.

Note on this clonotype: This may be a read error: a much more frequent sequence differs by one nucleotide. This chain joins TRBV27 and TRBJ2-5; the D gene is possibly TRBD1 (5 bases). Germline CDR1 MNHEY, CDR2 SMNVEV (reference sequence). This CDR3 region has 14 residues. Trimming took 5 bases from V and 2 from J, leaving 12 bases between them. The CDR3 nucleotides read TGTGCCAGCAGTGACCCGGACAAACAAGAGACCCAGTACTTC. Its protein is CASSDPDKQETQYF.

This clonotype occurred many times. V usage is TRBV2 and J usage is TRBJ2-1; 9 bases fit TRBD2. V trimming: 1 base; J trimming: 3 bases; junction bases outside the gene matches: 10. The CDR3 has 18 residues. The germline gives CDR1 SNHLY, CDR2 FYNNEI. Here the CDR3 DNA reads TGTGCCAGCAGTGAAGGTCTCCCTAGCGGGACCCTCTACAATGAGCAGTTCTTC. Its protein is CASSEGLPSGTLYNEQFF.

This clonotype was seen ten or more times. The chain uses TRBV27 and TRBJ1-2; 8 bases agree with TRBD1. The CDR3 totals 16 residues. The germline V gene encodes CDR1 MNHEY and CDR2 SMNVEV (reference sequence). Trimming cost V 5 bases and J 6 bases; bases outside gene matches: 14. The CDR3 protein is CASSPLKATGAHGYTF. In DNA form, the CDR3 reads TGTGCCAGCAGTCCATTAAAAGCGACAGGGGCCCATGGCTACACCTTC.

This rearrangement joins TRBV19 to TRBJ1-1; D is undetermined. V lost 7 bases, J lost 1 base, and 13 bases lay in between. The V gene's germline CDR1 is LNHDA and CDR2 SQIVND (reference sequence). The CDR3 totals 14 residues. The DNA for the CDR3 is TGTGCCAGTATTCGGGGAAATTCGAACACTGAAGCTTTCTTT. This sequence encodes CASIRGNSNTEAFF.

This clonotype was observed a few times. J is TRBJ1-1 and V is TRBV19; 8 nucleotides match TRBD1. With 5 bases clipped from V and 0 bases from J, the junction kept 14 bases outside the gene matches. The CDR3 contains 18 residues. CDR1 and CDR2 (germline): LNHDA, SQIVND (reference sequence). CDR3 DNA sequence: TGTGCCAGTAGTCCACTGCCGGACAGGGTTCTCATGAACACTGAAGCTTTCTTT. Translated, it gives CASSPLPDRVLMNTEAFF.

In DNA form, the CDR3 reads TGTGCCAGCAGCCGGGGACCAACGAACACCGGGGAGCTGTTTTTT. Translation: CASSRGPTNTGELFF. The chain joins TRBV12-3 or TRBV12-4 to TRBJ2-2, with D perhaps given as TRBD1 or TRBD2 (5 bases each). The CDR3 consists of 15 residues. V was pared by 6 bases and J by 0 bases, with 11 bases between.

The chain has TRBV13 and TRBJ2-5; TRBD1 agrees at 9 bases. Germline V gives CDR1 PRHDT, CDR2 FYEKMQ (reference sequence). J lost 5 bases, V lost 7 bases, and 11 bases had no gene match. The CDR3 consists of 15 residues. CDR3 region: CASTVTQGALETQYF. CDR3 nucleotides: TGTGCCAGCACCGTTACACAGGGGGCGCTTGAGACCCAGTACTTC.

Ten or more counts support this clonotype. The chain couples TRBV27 to TRBJ1-1; possible D gene TRBD1, 6 bases. V dropped 5 bases and J dropped 2 bases, with 15 bases sitting between them. CDR1 and CDR2 from the germline V gene are MNHEY and SMNVEV (reference sequence). The CDR3 length is 15 residues. Here the CDR3 reads CASSPWDTDNTEAFF. CDR3 nucleotides: TGTGCCAGCAGTCCCTGGGACACGGATAACACTGAAGCTTTCTTT.